These T cell receptor beta chains were read from a single sample in a study of shared clonotypes between healthy human individuals. Assay: immunoSEQ multiplex PCR; the TCRdb copy retains only in-frame clones and omits some. The data hold over 2 million clones, with 85% to 95% observed a single time. The sequencing input was naive CD4+ T cells sorted from blood. These receptors all stem from a man between 18 and 29 years old in good health. CDR3s include the opening cysteine and the closing phenylalanine or tryptophan. Each record gives: V gene, CDR3 protein.

TRBV2	CASSDDRAYEQYF
TRBV19	CASRGRLAGGPDEQFF
TRBV10-3	CAITPGLADEQFF
TRBV11-2	CASSLGRDYGYTF
TRBV2	CASSRQKTNTGELFF
TRBV2	CASRLAGGSTDTQYF
TRBV2	CASSARGSLFF
TRBV7-9	CASSSEGIEQFF
TRBV19	CASLESGSYGYTF
TRBV4-3	CASSQQGGMDGYTF
TRBV7-2	CASSLVISYEQYF
TRBV7-9	CASSLVWGQGYGYTF
TRBV5-4	CASRFGEYHLNYGYTF
TRBV6-6	CASSNRDRGNEQYF
TRBV11-2	CASSLLGEQFF
TRBV19	CASSTQAGTNNEQFF